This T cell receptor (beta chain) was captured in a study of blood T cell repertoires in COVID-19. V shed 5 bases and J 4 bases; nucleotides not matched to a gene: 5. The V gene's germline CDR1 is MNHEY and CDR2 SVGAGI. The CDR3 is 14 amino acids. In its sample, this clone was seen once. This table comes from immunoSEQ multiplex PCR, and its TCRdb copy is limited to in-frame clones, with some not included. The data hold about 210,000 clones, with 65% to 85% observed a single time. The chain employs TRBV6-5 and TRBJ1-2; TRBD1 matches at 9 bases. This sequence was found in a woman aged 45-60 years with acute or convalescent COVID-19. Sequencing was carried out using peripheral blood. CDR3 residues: CASSPPGQGYGYTF. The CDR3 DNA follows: TGTGCCAGCAGTCCCCCGGGACAGGGCTATGGCTACACCTTC.